One sample yielded the 24 T cell receptor beta chains listed below, sequenced in a study of blood T cell repertoires in COVID-19. Assay used: immunoSEQ multiplex PCR; TCRdb lists only in-frame clones, some missing. Of around 150,000 clones listed, around three quarters are singletons. Sequenced sample: peripheral blood. The receptors originated from a man aged 50 to 59 with acute or convalescent COVID-19.

The chain is built from TRBV5-8 and TRBJ2-5, with D possibly being TRBD2 (6 bases). The CDR3 totals 14 residues. From germline, CDR1 is SGHTS and CDR2 YDEGEE. Trimming took off 4 bases at V and 2 bases at J, with 12 bases between the two ends. The CDR3 here is CASSPWGRQETQYF. CDR3 nucleotide sequence: TGTGCCAGCAGCCCGTGGGGGAGGCAAGAGACCCAGTACTTC.

The rearrangement links TRBV24-1 to TRBJ2-3, with 10 bases identical to TRBD1. The CDR3 consists of 15 residues. Germline CDR1 is KGHDR and CDR2 is SFDVKD. J was trimmed by 3 bases and V by 7 bases; bases with no gene match: 6. The CDR3 sequence is CATSADRGPTDTQYF. In DNA form, the CDR3 reads TGTGCCACCAGCGCTGACAGGGGGCCGACAGATACGCAGTATTTT.

V and J are TRBV6-1 and TRBJ1-1, with a possible D match to TRBD1 (5 bases). Trimming removed 2 bases from V and 1 base from J, with 11 bases in between. Germline V gives CDR1 MNHNS, CDR2 SASEGT. The CDR3 is made up of 15 amino acids. CDR3 amino acids: CASSERRQKNTEAFF. As DNA, the CDR3 is TGTGCCAGCAGTGAAAGGAGACAGAAGAACACTGAAGCTTTCTTT.

V is TRBV29-1 and J is TRBJ2-2; unclear D gene. Between the trimmed V and J ends, which lost 4 bases and 1 base, there was a span of 7 bases. CDR3 size: 13 residues. CDR1 and CDR2 (germline): SQVTM, ANQGSEA. CDR3 sequence reads: CSVVPVNTGELFF. The CDR3 DNA reads as TGCAGCGTTGTACCAGTGAACACCGGGGAGCTGTTTTTT.

For the CDR3, the DNA is TGTGCCAGCAGCACGGGCCCGGGGGGGGAGACCCAGTACTTC. This translates into CASSTGPGGETQYF. This chain links TRBV9 with TRBJ2-5; TRBD2 matches 8 bases. Unmatched junction bases numbered 7, after V lost 4 bases and J lost 5 bases. Germline CDR1 reads SGDLS; CDR2 reads YYNGEE. The CDR3 extends over 14 amino acids.

This clone appeared a few times. The J gene is TRBJ1-2, the V gene TRBV19; D is undetermined. Per germline, CDR1 LNHDA and CDR2 SQIVND (reference sequence). Trimming removed 8 bases at V and 13 bases at J, with 20 bases between. The length of the CDR3 is 12 residues. CDR3 loop: CASSGSSGSRTF. In nucleotides, the CDR3 is TGTGCCAGTTCCGGGTCCTCGGGTTCTCGCACCTTC.

The genes are TRBV10-1 and TRBJ1-2; a possible D gene is TRBD1 (6 bases). V was shortened by 4 bases and J by 8 bases, with 23 bases between the two germline ends. This CDR3 contains 16 residues. Per germline, CDR1 WNHNN and CDR2 SYGVQD (reference sequence). CDR3 DNA: TGCGCCAGCAGTGCTGGGACATTTCACTCGGTGGAGGGCTACACCTTC. Translating gives CASSAGTFHSVEGYTF.

This rearrangement joins TRBV7-7 to TRBJ2-5, with a possible D match to TRBD2 (7 bases). Germline values: CDR1 SSHAT, CDR2 FNYEAQ (reference sequence). V gave up 4 bases and J gave up 5 bases, with 20 bases separating them. The CDR3 extends over 16 amino acids. The CDR3 region is CASSSTGLGGKETQYF. The CDR3 coding sequence is TGTGCCAGCAGCTCTACCGGACTAGGGGGAAAGGAGACCCAGTACTTC.

J is TRBJ1-6 and V is TRBV3-1 (or the pseudogene TRBV3-2), with a weak D call TRBD1 (6 bases). V was clipped by 5 bases and J by 5 bases, with 16 bases between them. From germline, CDR1 is LGHDT and CDR2 YNNKEL (reference sequence). The length of the CDR3 is 16 residues. CDR3 nucleotide sequence: TGTGCCAGCAGCTCCTGGGGCGGGGGCGATAATTCACCCCTCCACTTT. Its translation: CASSSWGGGDNSPLHF.

This clone was seen only once. The gene calls are TRBV5-6 and TRBJ2-3; the match to TRBD1 covers 8 bases. J lost 13 bases, V lost 0 bases, and 4 bases had no gene match. CDR1 and CDR2 (germline): SGHDT, YYEEEE. CDR3 length: 12 residues. The CDR3 protein is CASSLGTGPKYF. The CDR3 DNA follows: TGTGCCAGCAGCTTGGGGACAGGGCCGAAGTATTTT.

This clone was detected only once. V gene TRBV19 combines with J gene TRBJ1-5; TRBD1 might be the D (5 bases). The CDR3 has 16 amino acids. Germline V gene sequence: CDR1 LNHDA, CDR2 SQIVND (reference sequence). Trimming stripped 10 bases from V and 2 bases from J, with 21 bases between. CDR3 DNA sequence: TGTGCCACAACTAGGGGCGGGGCCGGGGGCAATCAGCCCCAGCATTTT. It yields the protein CATTRGGAGGNQPQHF.

The chain combines TRBV10-3 with TRBJ1-1; 7 bases line up with TRBD1. CDR3 size: 13 residues. Germline loops: CDR1 ENHRY, CDR2 SYGVKD. With 2 bases clipped from V and 3 bases from J, the junction kept 0 bases outside the gene matches. The CDR3 sequence: CAISETGDTEAFF. For the CDR3, the DNA is TGTGCCATCAGTGAGACAGGGGACACTGAAGCTTTCTTT.

The chain employs TRBV27 and TRBJ1-5, with D possibly matching TRBD1 (5 bases). This CDR3 is built from 14 residues. V lost 6 bases to trimming and J lost 4 bases, with 13 bases between them. Germline CDR1 MNHEY, CDR2 SMNVEV (reference sequence). The CDR3 DNA is TGTGCCAGCAGATTCGCGGGGGGGAATCAGCCCCAGCATTTT. This encodes CASRFAGGNQPQHF.

The V call is TRBV25-1, the J call TRBJ1-2; 7 bases fit TRBD1. This CDR3 is built from 13 residues. Trimming removed 6 bases from V and 5 bases from J; junction bases left unmatched: 6. From germline, CDR1 is MGHDK and CDR2 SYGVNS. CDR3 bases: TGTGCCAGCAGGTTGGGGACAGCGTATGGCTACACCTTC. Amino acid sequence: CASRLGTAYGYTF.

The chain recombines TRBV12-5 with TRBJ2-7; a possible D gene is TRBD2 (5 bases). The CDR3 extends over 15 amino acids. The V and J ends lost 5 bases and 0 bases respectively, with 14 bases between them. Germline CDR1 reads LGHNT; CDR2 reads FRNRAP. The CDR3 loop is CASGPCGPSSYEQYV. CDR3 DNA: TGTGCTAGTGGTCCCTGCGGGCCGAGCTCCTACGAGCAGTACGTC.

This chain joins TRBV9 and TRBJ1-4, with a possible D match to TRBD1 (5 bases). The germline CDR1 and CDR2 sequences are SGDLS and YYNGEE. Deletions cut 0 bases from V and 12 bases from J, with 15 bases between. CDR3 length: 14 amino acids. The CDR3 sequence is CASSVVGERGQLFF. The DNA of the CDR3 is TGTGCCAGCAGCGTAGTGGGTGAAAGGGGTCAACTGTTTTTT. The entire variable domain, with the rest obtained from reference TRBV9 and TRBJ1-4, is as follows: DSGVTQTPKHLITATGQRVTLRCSPRSGDLSVYWYQQSLDQGLQFLIQYYNGEERAKGNILERFSAQQFPDLHSELNLSSLELGDSALYFCASSVVGERGQLFFGSGTQLSVL.

The rearrangement joins TRBV14 to TRBJ2-7, with D maybe TRBD1 (6 bases). Germline CDR1 reads SGHDN; CDR2 reads FVKESK. This CDR3 region has 15 residues. V was shortened by 1 base and J by 0 bases, with 10 bases between the two germline ends. CDR3 coding DNA: TGTGCCAGCAGCCAAGTCATAGGGGGCTCCTACGAGCAGTACTTC. The encoded protein is CASSQVIGGSYEQYF.

CDR3 coding DNA: TGTGCCATCGGGGGGGGTGGTGGACAAATCGCGAACACCGGGGAGCTGTTTTTT. As protein: CAIGGGGGQIANTGELFF. The rearrangement uses TRBV10-3 and TRBJ2-2, with TRBD2 matching over 7 bases. Germline V lookup: CDR1 ENHRY, CDR2 SYGVKD. The CDR3 loop spans 18 amino acids. The V segment lost 8 bases and the J segment 0 bases; nucleotides outside the gene matches: 15.

The chain has TRBV6-5 and TRBJ2-1; TRBD1 matches at 10 bases. V was clipped by 3 bases and J by 6 bases; unmatched bases: 8. This CDR3 region has 16 residues. Germline-derived CDR1 and CDR2 are MNHEY and SVGAGI. The CDR3 sequence is CASSYRQGASVNEQFF. The DNA for the CDR3 is TGTGCCAGCAGTTATCGACAGGGGGCTTCGGTCAATGAGCAGTTCTTC.

The rearrangement joins TRBV6-4 to TRBJ2-1; 12 bases are a match to TRBD2. The ends lost 4 bases at V and 4 bases at J; junction bases unmatched: 2. Per the germline V gene, CDR1 is MRHNA and CDR2 is SNTAGT. CDR3 length: 15 amino acids. This CDR3 is CASSVLAGGYNEQFF. The DNA for the CDR3 is TGTGCCAGCAGTGTACTAGCGGGGGGATACAATGAGCAGTTCTTC.

The V gene is TRBV7-9, the J gene TRBJ1-3; D possibly corresponds to TRBD1 (6 bases). Germline V gene data show CDR1 as SEHNR and CDR2 as FQNEAQ (reference sequence). V was clipped by 6 bases and J by 8 bases, with 17 bases between them. The CDR3 totals 14 residues. The CDR3 loop reads CASSGAGAWDTIYF. CDR3 DNA: TGTGCCAGCAGTGGGGCAGGGGCCTGGGACACCATATATTTT.

The V call is TRBV7-2, the J call TRBJ1-1; maybe TRBD1 (5 bases). Trimming took off 6 bases at V and 3 bases at J, with 14 bases between the two ends. Germline CDR1 SGHTA, CDR2 FQGNSA. This CDR3 has 14 amino acids. CDR3: CASSLRPGDTEAFF. The CDR3 coding sequence is TGTGCCAGCAGTCTCAGGCCGGGGGACACTGAAGCTTTCTTT.

The genes are TRBV4-1 and TRBJ2-2; TRBD2 matches 9 bases. Germline V gene sequence: CDR1 MGHRA, CDR2 YSYEKL. V lost 5 bases, J lost 2 bases, and 9 bases stayed unmatched. CDR3 length: 17 amino acids. CDR3 loop: CASSSRAGGVNTGELFF. For the CDR3, the DNA is TGCGCCAGCAGCTCTCGTGCGGGAGGGGTAAACACCGGGGAGCTGTTTTTT.

This clone was counted ten times or more. V and J are TRBV7-2 and TRBJ2-1, with 7 bases lining up with TRBD2. The CDR3 runs 13 residues. With 5 bases clipped from V and 8 bases from J, the junction kept 6 bases outside the gene matches. Germline CDR1 SGHTA, CDR2 FQGNSA. This CDR3 is CASSVIRGDEQFF. CDR3 DNA sequence: TGTGCCAGCAGCGTTATCCGGGGGGATGAGCAGTTCTTC. The entire variable domain, with the rest obtained from reference TRBV7-2 and TRBJ2-1, is as follows: GAGVSQSPSNKVTEKGKDVELRCDPISGHTALYWYRQSLGQGLEFLIYFQGNSAPDKSGLPSDRFSAERTGGSVSTLTIQRTQQEDSAVYLCASSVIRGDEQFFGPGTRLTVL.